The next 28 T cell receptor beta chains were all read from a single sample in a study of blood T cell repertoires in COVID-19. The method was immunoSEQ multiplex PCR; TCRdb's version includes in-frame clones alone and lacks a portion of them. The data show about 180,000 clones, with 80% seen just once and 6.5% to 7% held by the top ten. The specimen was peripheral blood. The origin of the receptors is a man in his 70s with active or convalescent COVID-19.

This clone was observed once. The chain combines TRBV5-1 with TRBJ2-2; 7 bases align to TRBD1. V dropped 3 bases and J dropped 0; count of bases not matched to a gene: 11. CDR1 and CDR2 (germline): SGHRS, YFSETQ. The CDR3 runs to 18 residues. This CDR3 is CASSSDAIGGPNTGELFF. Here the CDR3 DNA reads TGCGCCAGCAGCTCGGACGCCATAGGGGGCCCGAACACCGGGGAGCTGTTTTTT.

This clone was seen a handful of times. V is TRBV3-1 (or the pseudogene TRBV3-2) and J is TRBJ2-1; 12 positions agree with TRBD2. CDR1 and CDR2 (germline): LGHDT, YNNKEL (reference sequence). This CDR3 has 15 amino acids. After removal of 7 bases from V and 10 bases from J, the junction contained 11 bases not matched to a gene. The CDR3 DNA reads as TGTGCCAGCACCCTGGCTAGCGGGAGGGTTTGGGAGCAGTTCTTC. Amino acids: CASTLASGRVWEQFF.

As DNA, the CDR3 is TGTGCCAGCAGCCAAGTTTCGGTGGCTCTTGGGGGCCGGGATGAGCAGTTCTTC. Residues: CASSQVSVALGGRDEQFF. The chain has TRBV4-2 and TRBJ2-1, with TRBD1 as a possible D gene (6 bases). CDR3 length: 18 amino acids. Germline-derived CDR1 and CDR2 are LGHNA and YNFKEQ. Trimming removed 1 base from V and 8 bases from J, with 24 bases in between.

The chain combines TRBV2 with TRBJ1-1; D possibly corresponds to TRBD1 (5 bases). CDR3 length equals 12 residues. Germline V gives CDR1 SNHLY, CDR2 FYNNEI. Deletions cut 8 bases from V and 1 base from J, with 8 bases between. The CDR3 coding sequence is TGTGCCAGCCACGGACAGAACACTGAAGCTTTCTTT. It specifies CASHGQNTEAFF.

This chain connects TRBV11-2 to TRBJ2-5; 9 nucleotides agree with TRBD1. Trimming cost V 2 bases and J 3 bases; bases outside gene matches: 1. This CDR3 comprises 14 residues. Germline CDR1 reads SGHAT; CDR2 reads FQNNGV. CDR3 sequence (DNA): TGTGCCAGCAGCTTATGGACAGGGGAAGAGACCCAGTACTTC. It is translated as CASSLWTGEETQYF.

The J gene is TRBJ1-5, the V gene TRBV10-2, with 9 positions matching TRBD1. The CDR3 length is 13 residues. V dropped 6 bases and J dropped 10; count of bases not matched to a gene: 7. The germline V gene has CDR1 WSHSY and CDR2 SAAADI. For the CDR3, the DNA is TGCGCCAGCAGCCCGGGACAGGGCATCCCCCAGCATTTT. Translated, it gives CASSPGQGIPQHF.

The chain employs TRBV30 and TRBJ1-5, with D tentatively TRBD1 (6 bases). Per germline, CDR1 GTSNPN and CDR2 SVGIG (reference sequence). CDR3 length equals 14 residues. V was shortened by 2 bases and J by 2 bases, with 10 bases between the two germline ends. DNA for the CDR3: TGTGCCTGGAGTTTGGCAGGGGGCAATCAGCCCCAGCATTTT. Amino acid sequence: CAWSLAGGNQPQHF.

The chain employs TRBV5-1 and TRBJ1-3, with TRBD1 matching over 9 bases. J gave up 3 bases and V 4 bases, and 11 bases lay outside the gene matches. Germline V gene sequence: CDR1 SGHRS, CDR2 YFSETQ. The CDR3 runs 17 residues. CDR3 coding DNA: TGCGCCAGCAGCCTAACGACAGGGGGTACTGGTGGAAACACCATATATTTT. It encodes CASSLTTGGTGGNTIYF.

In DNA form, the CDR3 reads TGTGCCAGCAGCCGAACTAGCGGGGGGGGGACAGATACGCAGTATTTT. Its protein product is CASSRTSGGGTDTQYF. The chain carries TRBV7-6 and TRBJ2-3; TRBD2 agrees at 13 bases. This CDR3 spans 16 amino acids. Trimming removed 5 bases from V and 3 bases from J; junction bases left unmatched: 5. Germline values: CDR1 SGHVS, CDR2 FNYEAQ.

The chain is built from TRBV6-1 and TRBJ2-1; D is perhaps TRBD1 (5 bases). Trimming shortened V by 0 bases and J by 6 bases, and 12 bases separated the two germline ends. The CDR3 extends over 15 amino acids. CDR1 is MNHNS and CDR2 is SASEGT in the germline V gene. CDR3 sequence (DNA): TGTGCCAGCAGTGAAGCAGGGGTTTCAGTCAATGAGCAGTTCTTC. Residues: CASSEAGVSVNEQFF.

For this clone: Other DNA sequences in the same sample also yield this CDR3. The chain joins TRBV9 to TRBJ2-3, with 7 bases identical to TRBD2. Germline assignment: CDR1 SGDLS and CDR2 YYNGEE. Losses at the gene ends were 0 bases for V and 5 bases for J; bases not matched to a gene: 3. The CDR3 is 14 residues long. CDR3 in amino acids: CASSVASGGDTQYF. CDR3 coding DNA: TGTGCCAGCAGCGTAGCCTCGGGGGGAGATACGCAGTATTTT.

The chain carries TRBV11-2 and TRBJ1-2, with no clear D. Looked up from germline, CDR1 is SGHAT and CDR2 is FQNNGV. The CDR3 is 15 residues long. Trimming removed 3 bases from V and 7 bases from J, with 18 bases in between. In DNA, the CDR3 is TGTGCCAGCAGCTTTTTTGATGCTCTCGGCGGTGGCTACACCTTC. It yields the protein CASSFFDALGGGYTF.

The chain is built from TRBV30 and TRBJ1-5; 8 positions agree with TRBD1. CDR1 GTSNPN and CDR2 SVGIG come from the germline V gene (reference sequence). The CDR3 has 17 residues. Trimming cost V 2 bases and J 2 bases; bases outside gene matches: 11. The CDR3 loop is CAWSICAETGGNQPQHF. The CDR3 DNA is TGTGCCTGGAGTATATGTGCCGAGACAGGGGGCAATCAGCCCCAGCATTTT.

This clone was recorded at least ten times. The chain uses TRBV7-9 and TRBJ1-4; TRBD1 aligns across 7 bases. This CDR3 spans 15 amino acids. Germline V lookup: CDR1 SEHNR, CDR2 FQNEAQ (reference sequence). Trimming at V came to 4 bases and at J to 10 bases, leaving 12 bases not matched to a gene. The CDR3 reads CASSSNRGPARKLFF. The DNA for the CDR3 is TGTGCCAGCAGCTCGAACAGGGGCCCAGCTCGAAAACTGTTTTTT.

The gene calls are TRBV2 and TRBJ2-7, with a possible D match to TRBD1 (6 bases). The CDR3 spans 13 residues. Deletions cut 5 bases from V and 3 bases from J, with 11 bases between. CDR1 and CDR2 (germline): SNHLY, FYNNEI. CDR3 protein: CASSRDIYYEQYF. The CDR3 DNA reads as TGTGCCAGCAGTCGGGACATTTACTACGAGCAGTACTTC.

The chain links TRBV24-1 to TRBJ2-1; tentatively, D is TRBD1 (6 bases). Germline V gene lookup returns CDR1 KGHDR and CDR2 SFDVKD. Trimming shortened V by 2 bases and J by 7 bases, and 14 bases separated the two germline ends. The CDR3 runs 15 residues. For the CDR3, the DNA is TGTGCCACCAGTGATTCTACAGGGCAGACGAATGAGCAGTTCTTC. Translated: CATSDSTGQTNEQFF.

This chain joins TRBV19 and TRBJ2-5; 9 bases align to TRBD1. Germline V CDR1 and CDR2: LNHDA, SQIVND (reference sequence). V gave up 1 base and J gave up 2 bases; unmatched junction bases: 5. The CDR3 extends over 16 amino acids. The CDR3 sequence: CASSIGPDRGQETQYF. Written as DNA, the CDR3 is TGTGCCAGTAGTATAGGCCCGGACAGGGGACAAGAGACCCAGTACTTC.

This clone was recorded at least ten times. This chain links TRBV28 with TRBJ1-2; tentatively, D is TRBD1 (5 bases). Germline CDR1 is MDHEN and CDR2 is SYDVKM. V was pared by 7 bases and J by 4 bases, with 16 bases between. The CDR3 has 14 residues. The CDR3 DNA follows: TGTGCCAGCATGTCCGTGGGGAGGGGCTATGGCTACACCTTC. Its translation: CASMSVGRGYGYTF.

J is TRBJ2-5 and V is TRBV27; 8 bases align to TRBD1. The CDR3 totals 15 residues. Looked up from germline, CDR1 is MNHEY and CDR2 is SMNVEV (reference sequence). Losses at the gene ends were 6 bases for V and 1 base for J; bases not matched to a gene: 7. DNA of the CDR3: TGTGCCAGCAGGTCAGAAGGACAGGGCCAAGAGACCCAGTACTTC. Translating it yields CASRSEGQGQETQYF.

The chain uses TRBV19 and TRBJ2-7, with D maybe TRBD1 (6 bases). The CDR3 is 12 residues long. V was clipped by 8 bases and J by 2 bases, with 10 bases between them. Germline V CDR1 and CDR2: LNHDA, SQIVND (reference sequence). The DNA for the CDR3 is TGTGCCAGTTCCGACAGGACCTACGAGCAGTACTTC. It is translated as CASSDRTYEQYF.

The J gene is TRBJ2-2, the V gene TRBV7-5; TRBD1, the table's D call, lacks a check against the DNA. TRBV7-5 is noted as a pseudogene. This CDR3 comprises 15 residues. CDR3 DNA: TGTGCCAGACCCCTTGACAGTACGAACACCGGGGAGCTGTTTTTT. Residues: CARPLDSTNTGELFF.

The chain couples TRBV19 to TRBJ1-5; tentatively, D is TRBD1 (5 bases). Germline assignment: CDR1 LNHDA and CDR2 SQIVND (reference sequence). The CDR3 consists of 13 residues. V was pared by 8 bases and J by 0 bases, with 8 bases between. The CDR3 region is CASRGVSNQPQHF. The DNA for the CDR3 is TGTGCCAGTCGGGGGGTTAGCAATCAGCCCCAGCATTTT.

The chain links TRBV2 to TRBJ1-4; 9 bases match TRBD1. CDR3 size: 15 residues. CDR1 and CDR2 (germline): SNHLY, FYNNEI. The ends lost 6 bases at V and 8 bases at J; junction bases unmatched: 10. The chain's CDR3 is CASRETGGLGEKLFF. The CDR3 bases are TGTGCCAGCAGGGAAACAGGGGGCTTGGGAGAAAAACTGTTTTTT.

This clone appeared once. CDR3 protein: CASSFVAGGLQETQYF. The CDR3 DNA reads as TGTGCCAGCAGCTTCGTAGCGGGGGGGCTGCAGGAGACCCAGTACTTC. This chain uses TRBV7-2 with TRBJ2-5, with TRBD2 matching 11 bases. CDR3 length equals 16 residues. CDR1 is SGHTA, CDR2 FQGNSA, per germline. V shed 3 bases and J 5 bases; nucleotides not matched to a gene: 8.

The V call is TRBV27, the J call TRBJ2-1; 9 nucleotides agree with TRBD2. The germline V gene encodes CDR1 MNHEY and CDR2 SMNVEV (reference sequence). The CDR3 sequence is 15 residues long. Trimming removed 1 base from V and 6 bases from J; junction bases left unmatched: 4. The DNA of the CDR3 is TGTGCCAGCAGTTTATGGGCGGGAGGGCTCAATGAGCAGTTCTTC. Translated: CASSLWAGGLNEQFF.

This clone has just one count. The J gene is TRBJ1-2, the V gene TRBV30; D may be TRBD1 (6 bases). This CDR3 is built from 13 residues. The germline V and J ends were trimmed by 3 bases and 4 bases, with 12 bases remaining between them. Germline V gene sequence: CDR1 GTSNPN, CDR2 SVGIG (reference sequence). CDR3 amino acids: CAWSTQGSYGYTF. The CDR3 DNA reads as TGTGCCTGGAGCACTCAGGGGAGCTATGGCTACACCTTC.

This chain joins TRBV6-5 and TRBJ2-1; 7 positions match TRBD2. Germline loops: CDR1 MNHEY, CDR2 SVGAGI. Trimming took 6 bases from V and 8 from J; bases not matched to a gene: 4. This CDR3 region has 12 residues. The CDR3 region is CASSHGRYEQFF. CDR3 DNA sequence: TGTGCCAGCAGCCACGGGAGGTATGAGCAGTTCTTC.

This clone has more than one count but fewer than ten. This rearrangement joins TRBV21-1 to TRBJ1-4. TRBV21-1 constitutes a pseudogene. The CDR3 loop spans 16 amino acids. CDR3 in DNA: TGTGCCAGCAGCAAGGATGGAGGGGAGATCACTGAAAAACTGTTTTTT. Translated: CASSKDGGEITEKLFF.